Given below is one T cell receptor beta chain in context. Different DNA sequences within this sample yield the same CDR3. The data stem from a study of blood T cell repertoires in COVID-19. Whole-study context: The United States, Italy and Spain supplied acute and convalescent COVID-19 samples.

Seattle cases were enrolled at active infection and followed longitudinally. Germline V lookup: CDR1 SGDLS, CDR2 YYNGEE. V lost 2 bases, J lost 2 bases, and 7 bases lay in between. The CDR3 is made up of 13 amino acids. As originally analysed: Cell counts per sample came from amplifying reference gene primers. Assay: immunoSEQ multiplex PCR; the TCRdb copy retains only in-frame clones and omits some. The V and J calls and clone size come from that table; D and trimming were worked out from the DNA. The table includes about 250,000 clones, roughly 85% detected once. The TCR comes from a man in his fifties or sixties with COVID-19, enrolled during active disease. The rearrangement links TRBV9 to TRBJ1-1; D is ambiguous. Sequenced material: peripheral blood. The CDR3 is CASSVQANTEAFF. The CDR3 DNA sequence: TGTGCCAGCAGCGTCCAGGCCAACACTGAAGCTTTCTTT.